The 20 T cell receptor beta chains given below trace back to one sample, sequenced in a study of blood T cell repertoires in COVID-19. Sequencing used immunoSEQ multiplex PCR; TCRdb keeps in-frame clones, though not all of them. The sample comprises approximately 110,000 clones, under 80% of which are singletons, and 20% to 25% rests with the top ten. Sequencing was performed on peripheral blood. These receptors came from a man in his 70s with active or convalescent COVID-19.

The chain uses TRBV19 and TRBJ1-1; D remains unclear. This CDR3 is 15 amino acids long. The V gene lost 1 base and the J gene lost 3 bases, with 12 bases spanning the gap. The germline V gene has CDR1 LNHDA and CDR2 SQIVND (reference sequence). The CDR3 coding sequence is TGTGCCAGTAGTATAGTCGGGGTAATGGACACTGAAGCTTTCTTT. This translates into CASSIVGVMDTEAFF.

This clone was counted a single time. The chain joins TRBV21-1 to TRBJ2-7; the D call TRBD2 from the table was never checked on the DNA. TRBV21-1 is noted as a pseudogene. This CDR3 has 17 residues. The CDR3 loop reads CASSPRTGSSGAYEQYF. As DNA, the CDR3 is TGTGCCAGCAGCCCCCGGACAGGTTCTAGCGGGGCCTACGAGCAGTACTTC.

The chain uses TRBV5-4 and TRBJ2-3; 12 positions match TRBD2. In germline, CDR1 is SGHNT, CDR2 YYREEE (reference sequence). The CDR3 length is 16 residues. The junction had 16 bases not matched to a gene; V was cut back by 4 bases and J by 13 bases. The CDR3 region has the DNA TGTGCCAGCAGCCCCAGACTAGCGGGAGAAAGTGTAAGGGAGTATTTT. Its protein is CASSPRLAGESVREYF.

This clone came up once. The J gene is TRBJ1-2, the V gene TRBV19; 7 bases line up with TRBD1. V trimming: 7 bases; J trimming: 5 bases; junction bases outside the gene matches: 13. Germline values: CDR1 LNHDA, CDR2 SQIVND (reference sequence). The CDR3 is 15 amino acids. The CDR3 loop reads CASTSPDRAAYGYTF. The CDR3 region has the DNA TGTGCCAGTACCTCCCCCGACAGGGCGGCGTATGGCTACACCTTC.

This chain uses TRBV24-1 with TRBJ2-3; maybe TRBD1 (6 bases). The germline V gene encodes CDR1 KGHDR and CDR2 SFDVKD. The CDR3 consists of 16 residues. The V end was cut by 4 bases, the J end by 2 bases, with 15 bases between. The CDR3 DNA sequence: TGTGCCACCAGTGAGACCGGGACACCTCTCACAGATACGCAGTATTTT. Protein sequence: CATSETGTPLTDTQYF.

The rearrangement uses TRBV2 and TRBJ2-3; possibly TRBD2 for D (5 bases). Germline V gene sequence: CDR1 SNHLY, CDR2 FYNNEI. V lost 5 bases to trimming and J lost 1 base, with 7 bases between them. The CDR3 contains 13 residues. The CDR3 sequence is CASSPGGTDTQYF. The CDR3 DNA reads TGTGCCAGCAGTCCCGGGGGCACAGATACGCAGTATTTT.

In nucleotides, the CDR3 is TGTGCCAGTAGTCTCCTGACTAGCGGGCTCAACAATGAGCAGTTCTTC. As protein: CASSLLTSGLNNEQFF. This chain connects TRBV19 to TRBJ2-1, with 10 bases lining up with TRBD2. Germline-derived CDR1 and CDR2 are LNHDA and SQIVND (reference sequence). V trimming: 5 bases; J trimming: 5 bases; junction bases outside the gene matches: 9. This CDR3 contains 16 residues.

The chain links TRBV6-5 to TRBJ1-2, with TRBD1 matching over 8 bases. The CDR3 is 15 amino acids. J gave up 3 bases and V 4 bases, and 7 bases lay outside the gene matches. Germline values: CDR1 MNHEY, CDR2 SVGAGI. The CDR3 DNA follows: TGTGCCAGCAGTTCCTGGACAGGGTTGTACTATGGCTACACCTTC. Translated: CASSSWTGLYYGYTF.

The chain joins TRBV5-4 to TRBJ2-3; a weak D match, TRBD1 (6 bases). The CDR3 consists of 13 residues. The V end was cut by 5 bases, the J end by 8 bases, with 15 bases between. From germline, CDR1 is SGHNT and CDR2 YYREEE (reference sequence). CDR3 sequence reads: CASRSRDIGTQYF. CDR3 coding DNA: TGTGCCAGCAGGTCCCGGGACATTGGTACGCAGTATTTT. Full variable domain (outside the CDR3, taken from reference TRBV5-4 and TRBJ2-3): ETGVTQSPTHLIKTRGQQVTLRCSSQSGHNTVSWYQQALGQGPQFIFQYYREEENGRGNFPPRFSGLQFPNYSSELNVNALELDDSALYLCASRSRDIGTQYFGPGTRLTVL.

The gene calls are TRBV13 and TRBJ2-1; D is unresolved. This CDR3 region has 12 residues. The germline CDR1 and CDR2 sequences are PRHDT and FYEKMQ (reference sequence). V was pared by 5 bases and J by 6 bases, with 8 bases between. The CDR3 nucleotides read TGTGCCAGCAGCCCGACTTTCAATGAGCAGTTCTTC. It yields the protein CASSPTFNEQFF.

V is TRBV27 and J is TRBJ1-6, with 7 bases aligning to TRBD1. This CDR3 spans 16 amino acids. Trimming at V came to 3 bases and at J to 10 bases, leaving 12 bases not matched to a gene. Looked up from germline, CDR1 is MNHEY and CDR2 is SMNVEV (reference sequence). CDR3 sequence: CASSFRPGQVGSPLHF. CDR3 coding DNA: TGTGCCAGCAGTTTTAGACCTGGACAGGTGGGATCACCCCTCCACTTT.

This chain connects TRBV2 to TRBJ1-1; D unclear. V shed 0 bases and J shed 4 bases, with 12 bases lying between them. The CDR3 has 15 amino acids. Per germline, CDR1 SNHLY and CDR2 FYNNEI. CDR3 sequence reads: CASSEARRESTEAFF. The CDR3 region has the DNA TGTGCCAGCAGTGAAGCGCGGAGGGAGAGCACTGAAGCTTTCTTT.

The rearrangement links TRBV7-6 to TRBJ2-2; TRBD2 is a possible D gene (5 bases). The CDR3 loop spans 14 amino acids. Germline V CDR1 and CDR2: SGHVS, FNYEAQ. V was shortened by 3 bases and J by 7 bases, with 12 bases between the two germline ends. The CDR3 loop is CASSFGVEDGELFF. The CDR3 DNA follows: TGTGCCAGCAGCTTCGGGGTTGAGGACGGGGAGCTGTTTTTT. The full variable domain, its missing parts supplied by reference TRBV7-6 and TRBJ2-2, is GAGVSQSPRYKVTKRGQDVALRCDPISGHVSLYWYRQALGQGPEFLTYFNYEAQQDKSGLPNDRFSAERPEGSISTLTIQRTEQRDSAMYRCASSFGVEDGELFFGEGSRLTVL.

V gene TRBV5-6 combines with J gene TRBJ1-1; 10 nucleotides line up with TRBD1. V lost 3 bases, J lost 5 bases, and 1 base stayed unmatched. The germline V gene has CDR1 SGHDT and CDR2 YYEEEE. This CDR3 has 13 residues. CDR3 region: CASSWGQGTEAFF. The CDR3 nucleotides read TGTGCCAGCAGCTGGGGACAGGGGACTGAAGCTTTCTTT.

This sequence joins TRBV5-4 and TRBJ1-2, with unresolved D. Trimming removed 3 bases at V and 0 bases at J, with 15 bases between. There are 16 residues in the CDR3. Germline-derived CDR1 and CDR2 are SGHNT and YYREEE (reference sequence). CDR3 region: CASSSGIGSSNYGYTF. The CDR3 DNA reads TGTGCCAGCAGCTCGGGGATAGGCAGTTCTAACTATGGCTACACCTTC.

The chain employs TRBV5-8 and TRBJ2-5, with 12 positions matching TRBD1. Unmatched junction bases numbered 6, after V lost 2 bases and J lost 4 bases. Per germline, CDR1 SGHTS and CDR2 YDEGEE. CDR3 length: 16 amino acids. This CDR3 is CASSLLGQGAGETQYF. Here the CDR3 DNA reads TGTGCCAGCAGCTTACTGGGACAGGGGGCCGGAGAGACCCAGTACTTC. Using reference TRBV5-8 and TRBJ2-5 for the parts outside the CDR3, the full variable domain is EAGVTQSPTHLIKTRGQQATLRCSPISGHTSVYWYQQALGLGLQFLLWYDEGEERNRGNFPPRFSGRQFPNYSSELNVNALELEDSALYLCASSLLGQGAGETQYFGPGTRLLVL.

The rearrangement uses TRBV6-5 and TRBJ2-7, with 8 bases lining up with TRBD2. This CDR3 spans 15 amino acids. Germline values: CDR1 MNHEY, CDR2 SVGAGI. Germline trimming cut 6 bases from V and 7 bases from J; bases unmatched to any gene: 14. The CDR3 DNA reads TGTGCCAGCAGGGATAAAGCGGGAGCATCGGGAGAGCAGTACTTC. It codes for CASRDKAGASGEQYF.

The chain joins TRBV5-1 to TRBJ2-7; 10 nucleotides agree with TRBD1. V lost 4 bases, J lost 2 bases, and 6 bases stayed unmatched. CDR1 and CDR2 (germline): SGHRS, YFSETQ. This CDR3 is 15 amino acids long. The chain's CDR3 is CASSASGTGAYEQYF. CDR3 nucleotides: TGCGCCAGCAGCGCCTCCGGGACAGGGGCCTACGAGCAGTACTTC. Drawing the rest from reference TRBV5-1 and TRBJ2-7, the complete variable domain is KAGVTQTPRYLIKTRGQQVTLSCSPISGHRSVSWYQQTPGQGLQFLFEYFSETQRNKGNFPGRFSGRQFSNSRSEMNVSTLELGDSALYLCASSASGTGAYEQYFGPGTRLTVT.

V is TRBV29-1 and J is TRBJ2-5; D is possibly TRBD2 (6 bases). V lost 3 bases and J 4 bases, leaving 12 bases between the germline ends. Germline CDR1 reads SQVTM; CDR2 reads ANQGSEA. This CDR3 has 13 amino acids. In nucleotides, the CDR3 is TGCAGCGTTGATATAAGGAGGGGAGAGACCCAGTACTTC. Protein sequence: CSVDIRRGETQYF.

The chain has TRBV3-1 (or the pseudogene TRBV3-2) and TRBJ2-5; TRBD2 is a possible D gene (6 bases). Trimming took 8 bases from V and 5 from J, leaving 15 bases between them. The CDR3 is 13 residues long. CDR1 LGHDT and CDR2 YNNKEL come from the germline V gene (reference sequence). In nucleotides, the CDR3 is TGTGCCAGCTTACGGGAGAACGGGGAGACCCAGTACTTC. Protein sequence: CASLRENGETQYF.